This record covers a single TCR beta chain. This sample was taken from a study of T-cell reconstitution after alpha-beta-depleted transplantation in children. Preparation of the TCRbeta library was carried out with unique molecular identifiers. TCRdb re-called the PCR reads through MiXCR, storing one row per CDR3 protein. The table has about 610,000 distinct CDR3 sequences, approximately 10% seen once. Germline trimming cut 5 bases from V and 7 bases from J; bases unmatched to any gene: 10. This CDR3 comprises 15 residues. Sequenced here: PBMCs from the stem cell graft donor, sampled from the stem cell graft. This clonotype was sampled from a human donor who donated a stem cell graft to a child with acute myeloid leukemia. This sequence joins TRBV12-3 or TRBV12-4 and TRBJ1-4, with 7 bases fitting TRBD1. CDR3 sequence (DNA): TGTGCCAGCAGTCCCGGGACAGCCAGTGGTGAAAAACTGTTTTTT. The encoded protein is CASSPGTASGEKLFF.